A single sample gave rise to the 10 T cell receptor beta chains below, sequenced in a study of T cell responses to AZD1222 COVID-19 vaccine. Assay: immunoSEQ multiplex PCR; the TCRdb copy retains only in-frame clones and omits some. The data contain about 180,000 clones, approximately 86% of them seen just once; the ten biggest clones take up about 9.9%. Source: peripheral blood, taken 28 days after the second AZD1222 dose. The receptors stem from an adult who received the AZD1222 COVID-19 vaccine.

This clone came up once. This sequence joins TRBV28 and TRBJ1-6; TRBD1 matches at 7 bases. Germline values: CDR1 MDHEN, CDR2 SYDVKM. This CDR3 has 18 amino acids. With V trimmed by 6 bases and J by 0 bases, 11 bases remained unmatched. The CDR3 is CASSTDRLKSSYNSPLHF. DNA for the CDR3: TGTGCCAGCAGCACGGACAGGTTGAAGAGCTCCTATAATTCACCCCTCCACTTT.

This rearrangement joins TRBV11-3 to TRBJ1-1; tentatively, D is TRBD1 (5 bases). Germline V gene data show CDR1 as SGHNT and CDR2 as YENEEA. V gave up 5 bases and J gave up 6 bases, with 13 bases separating them. The CDR3 spans 13 residues. The CDR3 reads CASSPGQGSEAFF. The CDR3 nucleotides read TGTGCCAGCAGCCCTGGGCAGGGCTCTGAAGCTTTCTTT. The full variable domain, completed using reference TRBV11-3 and TRBJ1-1, is EAGVVQSPRYKIIEKKQPVAFWCNPISGHNTLYWYLQNLGQGPELLIRYENEEAVDDSQLPKDRFSAERLKGVDSTLKIQPAELGDSAVYLCASSPGQGSEAFFGQGTRLTVV.

The J gene is TRBJ2-7, the V gene TRBV6-2 or TRBV6-3, with a possible D match to TRBD2 (6 bases). Germline loops: CDR1 MNHEY, CDR2 SVGEGT. This CDR3 has 15 amino acids. The V and J ends lost 6 bases and 0 bases respectively, with 15 bases between them. The DNA of the CDR3 is TGTGCCAGCAGCGACGGAGGGTTGAGCTCCTACGAGCAGTACTTC. It is translated as CASSDGGLSSYEQYF.

This sequence joins TRBV19 and TRBJ1-1, with D hard to call. V dropped 6 bases and J dropped 4 bases, with 9 bases sitting between them. The V gene's germline CDR1 is LNHDA and CDR2 SQIVND (reference sequence). The CDR3 has 12 amino acids. The CDR3 DNA follows: TGTGCCAGTAGCCCACACGGCACTGAAGCTTTCTTT. As protein: CASSPHGTEAFF.

V gene TRBV28 combines with J gene TRBJ1-2; TRBD1 matches 7 bases. In germline, CDR1 is MDHEN, CDR2 SYDVKM. V gave up 7 bases and J gave up 8 bases; unmatched junction bases: 16. CDR3 length equals 15 residues. As DNA, the CDR3 is TGTGCCAGCACCCCCTCCCCCGACAGGGCTTTAGGCTACACCTTC. It codes for CASTPSPDRALGYTF.

The rearrangement uses TRBV19 and TRBJ1-4; the D gene is possibly TRBD1 (6 bases). The V end was cut by 7 bases, the J end by 1 base, with 10 bases between. CDR1 and CDR2 (germline): LNHDA, SQIVND (reference sequence). The CDR3 consists of 14 residues. CDR3 region: CASTADRTNEKLFF. The CDR3 DNA sequence: TGTGCCAGTACCGCGGACAGAACTAATGAAAAACTGTTTTTT.

The J gene is TRBJ2-3, the V gene TRBV18, with D possibly TRBD2 on 5 matching bases. Germline V CDR1 and CDR2: KGHSH, LQKENI. This CDR3 region has 14 residues. V lost 2 bases to trimming and J lost 0 bases, with 6 bases between them. DNA of the CDR3: TGTGCCAGCTCACCAGGGAGTAGCACAGATACGCAGTATTTT. Amino acids: CASSPGSSTDTQYF.

This chain connects TRBV4-1 to TRBJ1-5, with a tentative D call TRBD1 (6 bases). Germline values: CDR1 MGHRA, CDR2 YSYEKL. Trimming cost V 0 bases and J 11 bases, with 17 bases left between them. The CDR3 is 15 amino acids. The CDR3 DNA follows: TGCGCCAGCAGCCAAGAAATTGGACAGCCACCGGCCCAGCATTTT. Translated: CASSQEIGQPPAQHF.

The chain couples TRBV5-4 to TRBJ2-3; the match to TRBD1 covers 10 bases. The CDR3 loop spans 15 amino acids. Per the germline V gene, CDR1 is SGHNT and CDR2 is YYREEE (reference sequence). The junction had 3 bases not matched to a gene; V was cut back by 4 bases and J by 1 base. CDR3: CASSVGTGGTDTQYF. The CDR3 bases are TGTGCCAGCAGCGTGGGGACAGGGGGCACAGATACGCAGTATTTT.

The CDR3 DNA reads as TGTGCCAGCAGTTCCCTGGGGGGAGGGAACACTGAAGCTTTCTTT. Translated: CASSSLGGGNTEAFF. The chain combines TRBV6-6 with TRBJ1-1; a possible D gene is TRBD1 (5 bases). The ends were cut back, 4 bases at V and 1 base at J, with 13 bases in the middle. The CDR3 length is 15 residues. In germline, CDR1 is MNHNY, CDR2 SVGAGI (reference sequence).